These 3 T cell receptor beta chains were all obtained from the same sample, sequenced in a study of T cells in Graves' hyperthyroidism and ophthalmopathy. RNA transcripts served as the template for amplifying TCR beta CDR3 regions. Using the HTBI primer set, a first-round RT-PCR was run on the TCR CDR3. TCRdb re-called the multiplex PCR reads with MiXCR, one entry per CDR3 protein. The sample has around 300,000 distinct CDR3 sequences; approximately 18% are singletons. The sequencing sample was made of blood. Every receptor here comes from a man aged 50 or older with Graves' ophthalmopathy.

The sample holds a few counts of this clonotype. The chain employs TRBV9 and TRBJ1-2; 9 bases map to TRBD1. The ends lost 2 bases at V and 8 bases at J; junction bases unmatched: 13. The CDR3 totals 16 residues. Germline V gene lookup returns CDR1 SGDLS and CDR2 YYNGEE. CDR3 in amino acids: CASSVGQGRSPEGYTF. The CDR3 DNA is TGTGCCAGCAGCGTGGGACAGGGTAGATCTCCGGAAGGCTACACCTTC. The whole variable domain, remainder taken from reference TRBV9 and TRBJ1-2, is DSGVTQTPKHLITATGQRVTLRCSPRSGDLSVYWYQQSLDQGLQFLIQYYNGEERAKGNILERFSAQQFPDLHSELNLSSLELGDSALYFCASSVGQGRSPEGYTFGSGTRLTVV.

This clonotype was counted between two and nine times. The rearrangement joins TRBV7-2 to TRBJ1-5; no clear D gene. This CDR3 spans 15 amino acids. Germline V gene sequence: CDR1 SGHTA, CDR2 FQGNSA. The V end was cut by 0 bases, the J end by 5 bases, with 11 bases between. The CDR3 coding sequence is TGTGCCAGCAGCTTAGCCCCAGGCCTTCATCAGCCCCAGCATTTT. Amino acid sequence: CASSLAPGLHQPQHF.

The sample holds many counts of this clonotype. The chain is built from TRBV6-1 and TRBJ2-3; D possibly corresponds to TRBD1 (6 bases). The CDR3 runs to 15 residues. CDR1 and CDR2 (germline): MNHNS, SASEGT. Trimming left V 4 bases short and J 4 bases short, with 15 bases between. Written as DNA, the CDR3 is TGTGCCAGCAGTGCCGATTTTGGGGGCGCAGATACGCAGTATTTT. It specifies CASSADFGGADTQYF.